Shown below are 24 T cell receptor beta chains from a single sample sequenced in a study of blood T cells in healthy people across ages. Together with a sample-barcoded 5' primer, a J-beta primer mix was included in a second PCR lasting about 7 to 12 cycles. TCRdb re-called the 5' RACE reads through MiXCR, storing one row per CDR3 protein. Among about 1,500,000 distinct CDR3 sequences listed, roughly 28% were seen once. The specimen sequenced was blood. These receptors were obtained from a woman aged 30 to 39 in good health.

The gene calls are TRBV5-1 and TRBJ2-1, with TRBD2 matching 8 bases. The CDR3 has 15 residues. Germline CDR1 and CDR2: SGHRS and YFSETQ. Unmatched junction bases numbered 7, after V lost 2 bases and J lost 6 bases. CDR3 sequence: CASSFPGLESNEQFF. CDR3 coding DNA: TGCGCCAGCAGCTTTCCGGGACTAGAGAGCAATGAGCAGTTCTTC.

This clonotype was counted only a few times. The chain combines TRBV6-7 with TRBJ1-2, with D tentatively TRBD1 (5 bases). TRBV6-7 is identified as an open reading frame with a role that is uncertain. The CDR3 contains 14 residues. V was clipped by 6 bases and J by 3 bases, with 14 bases between them. The CDR3 bases are TGTGCCAGCAGACCCGAGAGAGGGGACTATGGCTACACCTTC. Its protein is CASRPERGDYGYTF.

This chain connects TRBV28 to TRBJ1-1; tentative D call: TRBD1 (5 bases). The length of the CDR3 is 15 residues. The V gene's germline CDR1 is MDHEN and CDR2 SYDVKM. Trimming shortened V by 5 bases and J by 1 base, and 14 bases separated the two germline ends. CDR3 in amino acids: CASSAHGAGNTEAFF. CDR3 bases: TGTGCCAGCAGTGCCCATGGGGCAGGGAACACTGAAGCTTTCTTT. The full variable domain, completed using reference TRBV28 and TRBJ1-1, is DVKVTQSSRYLVKRTGEKVFLECVQDMDHENMFWYRQDPGLGLRLIYFSYDVKMKEKGDIPEGYSVSREKKERFSLILESASTNQTSMYLCASSAHGAGNTEAFFGQGTRLTVV.

The J gene is TRBJ2-7, the V gene TRBV6-5, with 14 bases matching TRBD2. The CDR3 extends over 18 amino acids. The V and J ends lost 0 bases and 3 bases, in that order; junction bases with no gene match: 7. Germline CDR1 is MNHEY and CDR2 is SVGAGI. CDR3 sequence reads: CASSYSRTSGGKNYEQYF. CDR3 coding DNA: TGTGCCAGCAGTTACTCTAGGACTAGCGGGGGGAAAAACTACGAGCAGTACTTC.

V and J are TRBV20-1 and TRBJ2-3; no definite D call. Germline CDR1 DFQATT, CDR2 SNEGSKA (reference sequence). The CDR3 is made up of 14 amino acids. The V end was cut by 0 bases, the J end by 1 base, with 8 bases between. The CDR3 bases are TGCAGTGCTAGAGATCATCAGGGCACAGATACGCAGTATTTT. It translates to CSARDHQGTDTQYF.

This rearrangement joins TRBV29-1 to TRBJ2-2; D remains ambiguous. The CDR3 loop spans 14 amino acids. Looked up from germline, CDR1 is SQVTM and CDR2 is ANQGSEA. V lost 0 bases and J lost 3, with 8 bases in between. Here the CDR3 DNA reads TGCAGCGTTGAAGATCGTGGGGACACCGGGGAGCTGTTTTTT. Protein sequence: CSVEDRGDTGELFF.

The chain employs TRBV5-5 and TRBJ1-1; D ambiguous. Trimming cost V 0 bases and J 4 bases, with 13 bases left between them. CDR1 is SGHKS and CDR2 is YYEKEE in the germline V gene (reference sequence). The CDR3 covers 15 residues. The CDR3 nucleotides are TGTGCCAGCAGCTTGGCGGGATCCTTGGTCACTGAAGCTTTCTTT. Its protein is CASSLAGSLVTEAFF. Together with reference TRBV5-5 and TRBJ1-1, the CDR3 gives the full variable domain: DAGVTQSPTHLIKTRGQQVTLRCSPISGHKSVSWYQQVLGQGPQFIFQYYEKEERGRGNFPDRFSARQFPNYSSELNVNALLLGDSALYLCASSLAGSLVTEAFFGQGTRLTVV.

The J gene is TRBJ2-2, the V gene TRBV12-5, with TRBD1 identical over 11 bases. Germline-derived CDR1 and CDR2 are LGHNT and FRNRAP. Trimming took 3 bases from V and 5 from J; bases not matched to a gene: 5. This CDR3 has 16 amino acids. CDR3 DNA: TGTGCTAGTGGTTTCCTGGGACAGGGGGATACCGGGGAGCTGTTTTTT. Translating gives CASGFLGQGDTGELFF.

The J gene is TRBJ2-2, the V gene TRBV29-1; no clear D gene. There are 13 residues in the CDR3. The ends were cut back, 4 bases at V and 3 bases at J, with 9 bases in the middle. Germline CDR1 is SQVTM and CDR2 is ANQGSEA. The CDR3 here is CSVASYYTGELFF. CDR3 nucleotide sequence: TGCAGCGTTGCCAGCTACTACACCGGGGAGCTGTTTTTT.

This chain connects TRBV6-4 to TRBJ2-1; 7 bases align to TRBD1. The CDR3 length is 15 residues. The germline CDR1 and CDR2 sequences are MRHNA and SNTAGT. V lost 8 bases to trimming and J lost 0 bases; unmatched junction nucleotides: 7. DNA for the CDR3: TGTGCCAGCGGTTGGGGACAGAGCTCCTACAATGAGCAGTTCTTC. Protein product: CASGWGQSSYNEQFF.

Ten or more counts support this clonotype. The V call is TRBV7-2, the J call TRBJ1-4; 8 positions match TRBD1. CDR3 length equals 15 residues. The V gene end was trimmed by 5 bases and the J gene end by 5 bases; junction bases not matched to a gene: 7. CDR1 is SGHTA and CDR2 is FQGNSA in the germline V gene. CDR3 bases: TGTGCCAGCAGCCGGGCGACAGGGGTGAATGAAAAACTGTTTTTT. The encoded protein is CASSRATGVNEKLFF.

Notes on this clonotype: A much larger clone differs from this one at a single base, so this may be a read error. V gene TRBV20-1 combines with J gene TRBJ2-7; 11 bases map to TRBD2. This CDR3 comprises 15 residues. V lost 3 bases and J lost 2; bases outside the gene matches: 6. Germline CDR1 DFQATT, CDR2 SNEGSKA (reference sequence). The CDR3 spells CSARTASGGTYEQYF. The CDR3 DNA follows: TGCAGTGCTAGGACGGCTAGCGGGGGGACCTACGAGCAGTACTTC.

This clonotype was found a few times. The V gene is TRBV7-3, the J gene TRBJ2-7, with TRBD2 as a possible D gene (6 bases). The germline V gene has CDR1 SGHTA and CDR2 FQGTGA. V lost 5 bases and J lost 3, with 14 bases in between. This CDR3 is built from 14 residues. The CDR3 region is CASSLPGLDYEQYF. CDR3 in DNA: TGTGCCAGCAGCCTACCGGGACTCGACTACGAGCAGTACTTC.

This clonotype was seen many times. The chain combines TRBV7-2 with TRBJ2-7; 7 bases align to TRBD2. V shed 2 bases, J shed 2 bases, and the junction held 6 bases outside the gene matches. This CDR3 has 15 residues. Per germline, CDR1 SGHTA and CDR2 FQGNSA. The CDR3 reads CASSLYPSGTYEQYF. The CDR3 DNA sequence: TGTGCCAGCAGCTTATACCCTAGCGGAACCTACGAGCAGTACTTC.

This clonotype has more than one count but fewer than ten. The chain employs TRBV6-2 or TRBV6-3 and TRBJ2-1; a possible D gene is TRBD2 (6 bases). V was shortened by 8 bases and J by 0 bases, with 8 bases between the two germline ends. CDR1 and CDR2 (germline): MNHEY, SVGEGT. The CDR3 length is 13 residues. CDR3 in DNA: TGTGCCAGCGGGAGGAGCTCCTACAATGAGCAGTTCTTC. Residues: CASGRSSYNEQFF.

This chain uses TRBV7-8 with TRBJ2-1; D assignment may be TRBD1 or TRBD2 (6 bases each). The CDR3 runs to 15 residues. Germline CDR1 reads SGHVS; CDR2 reads FQNEAQ. Trimming removed 1 base from V and 9 bases from J, with 16 bases in between. CDR3 protein: CASSLGAGRGLEQFF. CDR3 coding DNA: TGTGCCAGCAGCTTAGGGGCGGGACGGGGGCTTGAGCAGTTCTTC.

V usage is TRBV7-2 and J usage is TRBJ2-1; a weak D match, TRBD2 (5 bases). CDR3 length: 12 amino acids. Trimming left V 6 bases short and J 10 bases short, with 13 bases between. Looked up from germline, CDR1 is SGHTA and CDR2 is FQGNSA. The CDR3 sequence is CASRYRAAEQFF. Here the CDR3 DNA reads TGTGCCAGCAGGTACAGAGCGGCGGAGCAGTTCTTC.

The J gene is TRBJ1-1, the V gene TRBV10-2; no clear D gene. V was pared by 8 bases and J by 0 bases, with 7 bases between. Germline CDR1 is WSHSY and CDR2 is SAAADI. The CDR3 has 12 residues. CDR3 nucleotides: TGCGCCAGCGAGAGCATGAACACTGAAGCTTTCTTT. Protein product: CASESMNTEAFF.

This clonotype is a singleton in its sample. The chain couples TRBV11-2 to TRBJ1-4, with no clear D. CDR3 length equals 15 residues. Deletions cut 1 base from V and 4 bases from J, with 10 bases between. Per the germline V gene, CDR1 is SGHAT and CDR2 is FQNNGV. The CDR3 loop reads CASSLAARYNEKLFF. Written as DNA, the CDR3 is TGTGCCAGCAGCTTAGCGGCCAGATATAATGAAAAACTGTTTTTT.

The rearrangement uses TRBV9 and TRBJ2-1; 8 bases line up with TRBD2. With V trimmed by 0 bases and J by 0 bases, 8 bases remained unmatched. CDR1 is SGDLS and CDR2 is YYNGEE in the germline V gene. CDR3 length: 18 amino acids. The CDR3 DNA reads TGTGCCAGCAGCGTAGTTTCTAGCGGGTCGAGCTCCTACAATGAGCAGTTCTTC. Protein product: CASSVVSSGSSSYNEQFF. Variable domain in full (rest from reference TRBV9 and TRBJ2-1): DSGVTQTPKHLITATGQRVTLRCSPRSGDLSVYWYQQSLDQGLQFLIQYYNGEERAKGNILERFSAQQFPDLHSELNLSSLELGDSALYFCASSVVSSGSSSYNEQFFGPGTRLTVL.

This clonotype was found a few times. This sequence joins TRBV20-1 and TRBJ1-2, with D perhaps TRBD1 (6 bases). CDR3 length: 13 residues. The V end was cut by 7 bases, the J end by 8 bases, with 20 bases between. From germline, CDR1 is DFQATT and CDR2 SNEGSKA (reference sequence). In DNA form, the CDR3 reads TGCAGTGTGGTAGGCGGGGGCGGATACGGCTACACCTTC. Its translation: CSVVGGGGYGYTF.

This clonotype was counted at least ten times. CDR3 nucleotide sequence: TGTGCCAGCAGTGAATGGGGAGAGGGGGTTGTGCAGTACTTC. This translates into CASSEWGEGVVQYF. The chain uses TRBV25-1 and TRBJ2-7; the D gene is possibly TRBD1 (6 bases). V was trimmed by 1 base and J by 9 bases, leaving 16 bases between them. In germline, CDR1 is MGHDK, CDR2 SYGVNS. The CDR3 contains 14 residues.

Regarding this clonotype: At one end, the junction sequence differs from germline, possibly due to a read error. The rearrangement uses TRBV7-2 and TRBJ2-2; a weak D match, TRBD2 (5 bases). CDR1 and CDR2 from the germline V gene are SGHTA and FQGNSA. This CDR3 is 16 amino acids long. For the CDR3, the DNA is TGTGTCAGCAGCTTTAGACGAGCGGTTAACACCGGGGAGCTGTTTTTT. Residues: CVSSFRRAVNTGELFF.

The CDR3 DNA reads TGTGCCAGCAGTTTTCCTGGCGTAAGGTCGGGCGGGGAGCTGTTTTTT. Its translation: CASSFPGVRSGGELFF. The chain combines TRBV28 with TRBJ2-2; D is unclear. The CDR3 spans 16 residues. The germline CDR1 and CDR2 sequences are MDHEN and SYDVKM. V lost 3 bases to trimming and J lost 7 bases, with 18 bases between them.